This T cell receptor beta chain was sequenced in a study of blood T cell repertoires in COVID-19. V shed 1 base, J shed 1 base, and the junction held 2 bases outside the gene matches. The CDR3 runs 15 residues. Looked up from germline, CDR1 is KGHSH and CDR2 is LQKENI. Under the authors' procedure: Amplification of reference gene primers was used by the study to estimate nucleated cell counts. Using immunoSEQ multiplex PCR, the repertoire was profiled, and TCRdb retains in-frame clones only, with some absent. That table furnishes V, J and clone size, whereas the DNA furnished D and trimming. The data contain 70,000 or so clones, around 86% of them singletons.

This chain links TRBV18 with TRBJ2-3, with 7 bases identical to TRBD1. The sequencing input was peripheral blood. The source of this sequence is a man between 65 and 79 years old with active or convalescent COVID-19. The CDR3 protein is CASSPRGTGTDTQYF. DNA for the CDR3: TGTGCCAGCTCACCACGGGGGACAGGCACAGATACGCAGTATTTT.